These 21 T cell receptor beta chains were sequenced from one sample in a study of T cell responses to AZD1222 COVID-19 vaccine. The table came from immunoSEQ multiplex PCR; TCRdb's copy has only in-frame clones and leaves some out. The sample lists 120,000 to 150,000 clones, approximately 90% occurring once. This material consisted of peripheral blood, taken on day 0 of MenACWY control vaccination. The receptors stem from an adult in good health.

The chain links TRBV6-4 to TRBJ2-3, with TRBD2 matching 12 bases. Germline V gene lookup returns CDR1 MRHNA and CDR2 SNTAGT. The CDR3 consists of 16 residues. The V segment lost 4 bases and the J segment 0 bases; nucleotides outside the gene matches: 2. The CDR3 nucleotides read TGTGCCAGCAGTGGACTAGCGGGAGCTAGCACAGATACGCAGTATTTT. Protein sequence: CASSGLAGASTDTQYF.

The gene calls are TRBV29-1 and TRBJ2-7; perhaps TRBD1 as D (5 bases). Trimming took off 4 bases at V and 7 bases at J, with 11 bases between the two ends. Germline assignment: CDR1 SQVTM and CDR2 ANQGSEA. The CDR3 loop spans 11 amino acids. CDR3 protein: CSVAGPTEQYF. CDR3 DNA: TGCAGCGTTGCAGGGCCTACGGAGCAGTACTTC.

This clone was found once. The rearrangement joins TRBV23-1 to TRBJ1-4; D might be TRBD1 (5 bases). TRBV23-1 is identified as an open reading frame with a role that is uncertain. Trimming cost V 7 bases and J 6 bases, with 27 bases left between them. The CDR3 consists of 18 residues. DNA of the CDR3: TGCGCCAGCAAAGGAAGGACACGGATTGTCCTAAGCGATGAAAAACTGTTTTTT. Residues: CASKGRTRIVLSDEKLFF.

The J gene is TRBJ2-7, the V gene TRBV9; D uncertain. Per germline, CDR1 SGDLS and CDR2 YYNGEE. The V gene lost 0 bases and the J gene lost 2 bases, with 9 bases spanning the gap. The CDR3 runs 14 residues. CDR3 in amino acids: CASSVGVGTYEQYF. As DNA, the CDR3 is TGTGCCAGCAGCGTAGGGGTGGGAACCTACGAGCAGTACTTC.

The chain employs TRBV10-3 and TRBJ1-3, with D maybe TRBD1 (5 bases). The germline V and J ends were trimmed by 9 bases and 0 bases, with 36 bases remaining between them. The CDR3 sequence is 22 residues long. Germline CDR1 reads ENHRY; CDR2 reads SYGVKD. CDR3 sequence (DNA): TGTGCCATGCCTATCGGGGGGAGGCATGGGTCCAACACAAAGAACTCTGGAAACACCATATATTTT. It translates to CAMPIGGRHGSNTKNSGNTIYF.

The gene calls are TRBV19 and TRBJ1-2; D possibly corresponds to TRBD1 (5 bases). There are 13 residues in the CDR3. With 9 bases removed from V and 3 bases from J, the gap between germline ends came to 14 bases. Germline CDR1 LNHDA, CDR2 SQIVND (reference sequence). The CDR3 bases are TGTGCCAGCGCCATGGGGACGGACTATGGCTACACCTTC. Protein product: CASAMGTDYGYTF.

This chain links TRBV30 with TRBJ1-2; possible D gene TRBD1, 5 bases. The CDR3 extends over 15 amino acids. In germline, CDR1 is GTSNPN, CDR2 SVGIG (reference sequence). The V and J ends lost 0 bases and 6 bases respectively, with 17 bases between them. The CDR3 coding sequence is TGTGCCTGGAGTGTAGGGGTGTCCCTCGGCCATGGCTACACCTTC. Translation gives CAWSVGVSLGHGYTF.

The chain joins TRBV30 to TRBJ1-5; D is undetermined. The CDR3 loop spans 15 amino acids. With 0 bases removed from V and 3 bases from J, the gap between germline ends came to 12 bases. In germline, CDR1 is GTSNPN, CDR2 SVGIG (reference sequence). CDR3 loop: CAWSVLGQPNQPQHF. The CDR3, as DNA: TGTGCCTGGAGTGTACTTGGGCAGCCCAATCAGCCCCAGCATTTT.

CDR3 region: CASSLSRTGQETQYF. The CDR3, as DNA: TGTGCCAGCAGCTTAAGCCGGACGGGGCAAGAGACCCAGTACTTC. The chain uses TRBV7-2 and TRBJ2-5; D may be TRBD2 (5 bases). Trimming took off 2 bases at V and 2 bases at J, with 12 bases between the two ends. Germline V CDR1 and CDR2: SGHTA, FQGNSA. The CDR3 sequence is 15 residues long.

The chain couples TRBV5-6 to TRBJ2-5; TRBD1 might be the D (6 bases). Trimming removed 6 bases at V and 0 bases at J, with 9 bases between. CDR1 is SGHDT, CDR2 YYEEEE, per germline. The CDR3 is made up of 13 amino acids. The CDR3 reads CASTDRNQETQYF. The DNA for the CDR3 is TGTGCCAGCACGGACAGAAACCAAGAGACCCAGTACTTC.

The rearrangement uses TRBV28 and TRBJ1-3, with D unclear. The V gene lost 4 bases and the J gene lost 3 bases, with 10 bases spanning the gap. The CDR3 contains 14 residues. Germline-derived CDR1 and CDR2 are MDHEN and SYDVKM. CDR3 sequence (DNA): TGTGCCAGCAGTTCACGGAACAATGGAAACACCATATATTTT. This codes for CASSSRNNGNTIYF.

The V call is TRBV15, the J call TRBJ2-3, with 11 positions matching TRBD2. V shed 4 bases, J shed 8 bases, and the junction held 5 bases outside the gene matches. Germline CDR1 is LNHNV and CDR2 is YYDKDF (reference sequence). This CDR3 is 14 amino acids long. CDR3 amino acids: CATSTGLAGFTQYF. The CDR3 nucleotides read TGTGCCACCAGCACAGGACTAGCGGGTTTTACGCAGTATTTT.

The rearrangement uses TRBV7-2 and TRBJ2-7, with 12 bases lining up with TRBD2. Germline V gene data show CDR1 as SGHTA and CDR2 as FQGNSA. V lost 3 bases to trimming and J lost 2 bases; unmatched junction nucleotides: 8. The CDR3 totals 17 residues. The CDR3: CASSLGDASGGAYEQYF. The CDR3 region has the DNA TGTGCCAGCAGCTTGGGTGATGCTAGCGGGGGGGCCTACGAGCAGTACTTC.

The rearrangement links TRBV11-3 to TRBJ2-2; 9 bases are shared with TRBD1. Trimming removed 4 bases from V and 6 bases from J; junction bases left unmatched: 6. The CDR3 totals 15 residues. The germline CDR1 and CDR2 sequences are SGHNT and YENEEA. The CDR3 DNA is TGTGCCAGCAGCTCAGTAGGACAGGGGTCCGGGGAGCTGTTTTTT. Amino acids: CASSSVGQGSGELFF.

J is TRBJ2-5 and V is TRBV7-2, with TRBD2 as a possible D gene (5 bases). The V and J ends lost 3 bases and 5 bases respectively, with 13 bases between them. There are 14 residues in the CDR3. From germline, CDR1 is SGHTA and CDR2 FQGNSA. CDR3 residues: CASSFQHTGETQYF. The CDR3 coding sequence is TGTGCCAGCAGCTTCCAACACACGGGGGAGACCCAGTACTTC.

The rearrangement uses TRBV19 and TRBJ2-3, with no clear D. This CDR3 is built from 13 residues. In germline, CDR1 is LNHDA, CDR2 SQIVND (reference sequence). The V gene lost 1 base and the J gene lost 8 bases, with 10 bases spanning the gap. CDR3 in DNA: TGTGCCAGTAGTATAGCGACCAGCCGTACGCAGTATTTT. Translating it yields CASSIATSRTQYF.

The chain carries TRBV4-1 and TRBJ2-7; a possible D gene is TRBD2 (5 bases). Germline-derived CDR1 and CDR2 are MGHRA and YSYEKL. This CDR3 is 15 amino acids long. Trimming shortened V by 4 bases and J by 3 bases, and 16 bases separated the two germline ends. The CDR3 sequence: CASSLGSFPLYEQYF. The CDR3 DNA is TGCGCCAGCAGCCTTGGGAGCTTCCCACTCTACGAGCAGTACTTC.

This rearrangement joins TRBV7-2 to TRBJ1-2; 10 positions match TRBD1. CDR3 length: 13 residues. V shed 1 base, J shed 14 bases, and the junction held 7 bases outside the gene matches. Germline loops: CDR1 SGHTA, CDR2 FQGNSA. The CDR3 region is CASSLGGTGARTF. CDR3 bases: TGTGCCAGCAGCTTAGGGGGGACAGGGGCAAGGACCTTC.

In this sample, this clone turned up once. Different DNA sequences within this sample yield the same CDR3. The chain carries TRBV7-2 and TRBJ1-1, with D perhaps matching TRBD1 (5 bases). The CDR3 extends over 13 amino acids. From germline, CDR1 is SGHTA and CDR2 FQGNSA. V was pared by 2 bases and J by 4 bases, with 8 bases between. The chain's CDR3 is CASSLRRGTEAFF. The CDR3 nucleotides are TGTGCCAGCAGCTTACGAAGGGGCACTGAAGCTTTCTTT.

The V gene is TRBV19, the J gene TRBJ2-1; 9 nucleotides agree with TRBD2. CDR3 length: 17 residues. Germline CDR1 is LNHDA and CDR2 is SQIVND (reference sequence). The junction had 11 bases not matched to a gene; V was cut back by 5 bases and J by 3 bases. CDR3 region: CASSSHLGRGGYNEQFF. The CDR3 DNA reads TGTGCCAGTAGTTCCCACTTGGGGCGGGGGGGCTACAATGAGCAGTTCTTC.

J is TRBJ2-7 and V is TRBV13, with 7 bases that match TRBD1. Germline V CDR1 and CDR2: PRHDT, FYEKMQ (reference sequence). This CDR3 has 17 amino acids. The V segment lost 3 bases and the J segment 2 bases; nucleotides outside the gene matches: 13. The CDR3 nucleotides read TGTGCCAGCAGCTTTATTCTTCCGGGACAGACAACCTACGAGCAGTACTTC. This gives the protein CASSFILPGQTTYEQYF.